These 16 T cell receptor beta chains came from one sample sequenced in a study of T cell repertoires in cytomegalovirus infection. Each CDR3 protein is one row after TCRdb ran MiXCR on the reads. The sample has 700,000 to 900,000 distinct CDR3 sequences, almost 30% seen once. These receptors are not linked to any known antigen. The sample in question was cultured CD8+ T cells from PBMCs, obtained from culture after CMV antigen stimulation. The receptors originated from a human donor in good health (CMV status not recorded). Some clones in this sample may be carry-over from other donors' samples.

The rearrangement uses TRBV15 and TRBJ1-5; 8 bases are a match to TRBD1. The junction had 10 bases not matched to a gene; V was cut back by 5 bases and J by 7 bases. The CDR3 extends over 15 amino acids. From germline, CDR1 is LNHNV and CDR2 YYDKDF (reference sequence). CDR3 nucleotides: TGTGCCACCAGCCCCCGGGACAGGTTTGGGCAGCCCCAGCATTTT. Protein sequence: CATSPRDRFGQPQHF.

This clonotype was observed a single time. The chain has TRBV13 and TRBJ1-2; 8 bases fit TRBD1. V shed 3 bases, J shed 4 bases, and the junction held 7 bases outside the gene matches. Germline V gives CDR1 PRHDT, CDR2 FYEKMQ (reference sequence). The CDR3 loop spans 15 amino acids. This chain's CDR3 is CASSFRTGRSYGYTF. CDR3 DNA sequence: TGTGCCAGCAGCTTCCGGACAGGGAGGAGCTATGGCTACACCTTC.

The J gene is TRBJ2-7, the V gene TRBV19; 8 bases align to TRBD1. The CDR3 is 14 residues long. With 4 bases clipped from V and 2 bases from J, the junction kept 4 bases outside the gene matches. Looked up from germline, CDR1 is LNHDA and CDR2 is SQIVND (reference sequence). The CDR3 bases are TGTGCCAGTAGTACTACAGGGGGTGCCTACGAGCAGTACTTC. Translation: CASSTTGGAYEQYF.

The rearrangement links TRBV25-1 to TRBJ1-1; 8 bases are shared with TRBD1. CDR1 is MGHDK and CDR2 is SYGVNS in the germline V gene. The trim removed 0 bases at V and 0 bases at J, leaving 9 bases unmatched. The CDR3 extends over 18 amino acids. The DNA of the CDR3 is TGTGCCAGCAGTGAATATACTCTACAGGGGGGGCTGAACACTGAAGCTTTCTTT. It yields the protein CASSEYTLQGGLNTEAFF. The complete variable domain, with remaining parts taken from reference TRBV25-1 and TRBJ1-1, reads EADIYQTPRYLVIGTGKKITLECSQTMGHDKMYWYQQDPGMELHLIHYSYGVNSTEKGDLSSESTVSRIRTEHFPLTLESARPSHTSQYLCASSEYTLQGGLNTEAFFGQGTRLTVV.

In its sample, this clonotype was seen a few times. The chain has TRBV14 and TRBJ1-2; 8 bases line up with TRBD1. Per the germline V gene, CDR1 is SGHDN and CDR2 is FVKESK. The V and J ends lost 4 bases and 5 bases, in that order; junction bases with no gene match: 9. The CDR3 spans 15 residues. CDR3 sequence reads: CASSPPGTGQYGYTF. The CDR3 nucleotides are TGTGCCAGCAGCCCCCCCGGGACAGGCCAGTATGGCTACACCTTC.

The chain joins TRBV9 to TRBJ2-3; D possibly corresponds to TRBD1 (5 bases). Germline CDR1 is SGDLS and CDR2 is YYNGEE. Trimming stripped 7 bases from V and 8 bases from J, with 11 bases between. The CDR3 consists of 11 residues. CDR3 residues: CASGARSTQYF. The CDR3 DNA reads TGTGCCAGCGGGGCTCGCTCTACGCAGTATTTT.

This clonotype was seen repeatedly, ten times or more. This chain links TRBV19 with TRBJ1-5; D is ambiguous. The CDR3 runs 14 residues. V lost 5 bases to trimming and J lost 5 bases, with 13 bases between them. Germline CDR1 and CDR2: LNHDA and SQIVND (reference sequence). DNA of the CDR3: TGTGCCAGTAGTCTCTTCGGGCGGGATCAGCCCCAGCATTTT. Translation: CASSLFGRDQPQHF.

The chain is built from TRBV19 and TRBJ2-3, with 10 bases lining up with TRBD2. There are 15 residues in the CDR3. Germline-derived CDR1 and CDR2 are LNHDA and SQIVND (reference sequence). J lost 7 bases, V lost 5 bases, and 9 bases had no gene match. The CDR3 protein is CASSPTSGDTNTQYF. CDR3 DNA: TGTGCCAGTAGTCCAACTAGCGGGGACACGAATACGCAGTATTTT.

The CDR3 loop reads CSVQNPGLAGVEQFF. DNA of the CDR3: TGCAGTGTCCAGAATCCGGGACTAGCGGGGGTTGAGCAGTTCTTC. The chain couples TRBV20-1 to TRBJ2-1; 14 bases line up with TRBD2. Germline-derived CDR1 and CDR2 are DFQATT and SNEGSKA (reference sequence). V lost 7 bases to trimming and J lost 9 bases; unmatched junction nucleotides: 11. The CDR3 has 15 residues.

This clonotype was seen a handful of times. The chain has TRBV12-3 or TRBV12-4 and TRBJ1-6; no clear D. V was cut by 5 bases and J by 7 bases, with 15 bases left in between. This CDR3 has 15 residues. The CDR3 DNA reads TGTGCCAGCAGTCCCCTCGCCTCCCTGAATTCACCCCTCCACTTT. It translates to CASSPLASLNSPLHF.

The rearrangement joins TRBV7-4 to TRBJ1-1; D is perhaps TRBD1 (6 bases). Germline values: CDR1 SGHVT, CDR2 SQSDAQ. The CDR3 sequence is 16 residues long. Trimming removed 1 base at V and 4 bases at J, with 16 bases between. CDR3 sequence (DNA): TGTGCCAGCAGCTTAGGGACAGTCAACCCTTCCACTGAAGCTTTCTTT. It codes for CASSLGTVNPSTEAFF.

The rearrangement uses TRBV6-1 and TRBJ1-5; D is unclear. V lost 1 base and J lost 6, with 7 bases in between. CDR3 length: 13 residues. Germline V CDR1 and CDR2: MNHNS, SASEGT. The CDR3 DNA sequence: TGTGCCAGCAGTGAAGTAAAAAGTCAGCCCCAGCATTTT. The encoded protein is CASSEVKSQPQHF.

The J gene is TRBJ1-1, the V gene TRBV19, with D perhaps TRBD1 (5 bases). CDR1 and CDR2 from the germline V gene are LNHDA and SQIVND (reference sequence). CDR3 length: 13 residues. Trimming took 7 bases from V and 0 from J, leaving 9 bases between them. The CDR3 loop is CASNDRLNTEAFF. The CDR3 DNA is TGTGCCAGTAATGACAGATTGAACACTGAAGCTTTCTTT.

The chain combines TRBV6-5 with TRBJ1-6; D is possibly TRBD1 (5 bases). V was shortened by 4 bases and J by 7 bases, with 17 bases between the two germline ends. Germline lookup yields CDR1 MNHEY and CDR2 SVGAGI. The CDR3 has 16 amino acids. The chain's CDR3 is CASSSGTSSKNSPLHF. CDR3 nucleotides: TGTGCCAGCAGTTCCGGGACGAGCTCCAAAAATTCACCCCTCCACTTT.

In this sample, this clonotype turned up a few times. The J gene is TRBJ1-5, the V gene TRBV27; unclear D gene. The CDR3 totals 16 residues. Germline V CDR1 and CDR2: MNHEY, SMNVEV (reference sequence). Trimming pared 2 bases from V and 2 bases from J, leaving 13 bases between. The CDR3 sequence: CASSLNGREGNQPQHF. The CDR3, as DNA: TGTGCCAGCAGTTTAAATGGGCGGGAGGGCAATCAGCCCCAGCATTTT.

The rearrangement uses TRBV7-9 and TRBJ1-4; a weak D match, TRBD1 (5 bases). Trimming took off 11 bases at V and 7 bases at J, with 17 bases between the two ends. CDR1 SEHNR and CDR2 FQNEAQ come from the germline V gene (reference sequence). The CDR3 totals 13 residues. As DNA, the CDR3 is TGTGCCGTCCGGGGGAGGGAATTTGAAAAACTGTTTTTT. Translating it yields CAVRGREFEKLFF.